Listed below are T cell receptor beta chains from one sample, sequenced in a study of post-analysis software for immune sequencing data. TCRdb ran MiXCR on the PCR reads and lists one entry per CDR3 protein. The repertoire has about 540,000 distinct CDR3 sequences, roughly 34% of them found once; the top ten carry around 5.9%. Sequenced: blood. The receptor set was obtained from a girl aged 2-17 years with multiple sclerosis. Each CDR3 is given with its conserved first and last residue. D genes are given only for firm matches. Clone size is given for some rows only: seen once, a few or many times, or a class if the clone is expanded.

TRBJ2-1	TRBV5-6	TRBD2	-	CASSSGGGTREFF	TGTGCCAGCAGCTCCGGGGGAGGGACTCGAGAGTTCTTC
TRBJ2-6	TRBV5-5	-	few	CASSLMVAGANVLTF	TGTGCCAGCAGCTTGATGGTTGCTGGGGCCAACGTCCTGACTTTC
TRBJ2-7	TRBV29-1	TRBD1	many	CSAMGQGINYEQYF	TGCAGCGCGATGGGACAGGGAATTAACTACGAGCAGTACTTC
TRBJ1-1	TRBV27	TRBD1	-	CASSPPNRGTEAFF	TGTGCCAGCAGCCCCCCCAACAGGGGTACTGAAGCTTTCTTT
TRBJ2-3	TRBV10-3	-	-	CAIKDVRDTDTQYF	TGTGCCATCAAAGACGTGAGAGACACAGATACGCAGTATTTT
TRBJ2-1	TRBV14	-	-	CASSQARTSSEQFF	TGTGCCAGCAGCCAAGCCCGGACCTCGTCTGAGCAGTTCTTC
TRBJ2-7	TRBV28	TRBD1	-	CASRGTAKSYEQYF	TGTGCCAGCAGAGGGACAGCGAAAAGCTACGAGCAGTACTTC
TRBJ1-2	TRBV19	TRBD1	-	CASSLTGEEGYTF	TGTGCCAGTAGTCTCACAGGGGAAGAGGGCTACACCTTC
TRBJ2-3	TRBV5-1	-	-	CASSFSDVGRTDTQYF	TGCGCCAGCAGCTTTAGCGACGTCGGTCGCACAGATACGCAGTATTTT
TRBJ1-5	TRBV28	-	-	CASSSNRGIATHQHF	TGTGCCAGCAGTTCCAACCGCGGGATCGCGACACACCAGCATTTT